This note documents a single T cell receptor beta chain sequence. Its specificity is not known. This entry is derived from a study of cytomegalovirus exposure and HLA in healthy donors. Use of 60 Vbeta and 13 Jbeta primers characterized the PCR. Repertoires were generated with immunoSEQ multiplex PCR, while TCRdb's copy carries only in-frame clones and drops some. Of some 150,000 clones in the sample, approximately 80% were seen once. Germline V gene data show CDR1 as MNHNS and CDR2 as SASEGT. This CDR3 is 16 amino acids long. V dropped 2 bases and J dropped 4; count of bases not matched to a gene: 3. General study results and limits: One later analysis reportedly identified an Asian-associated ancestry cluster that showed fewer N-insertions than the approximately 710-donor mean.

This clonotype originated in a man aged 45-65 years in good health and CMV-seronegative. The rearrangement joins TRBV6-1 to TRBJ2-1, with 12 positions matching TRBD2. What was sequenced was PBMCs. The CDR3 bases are TGTGCCAGCAGTGAAAGACTAGCGGGAGATTACAATGAGCAGTTCTTC. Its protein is CASSERLAGDYNEQFF.